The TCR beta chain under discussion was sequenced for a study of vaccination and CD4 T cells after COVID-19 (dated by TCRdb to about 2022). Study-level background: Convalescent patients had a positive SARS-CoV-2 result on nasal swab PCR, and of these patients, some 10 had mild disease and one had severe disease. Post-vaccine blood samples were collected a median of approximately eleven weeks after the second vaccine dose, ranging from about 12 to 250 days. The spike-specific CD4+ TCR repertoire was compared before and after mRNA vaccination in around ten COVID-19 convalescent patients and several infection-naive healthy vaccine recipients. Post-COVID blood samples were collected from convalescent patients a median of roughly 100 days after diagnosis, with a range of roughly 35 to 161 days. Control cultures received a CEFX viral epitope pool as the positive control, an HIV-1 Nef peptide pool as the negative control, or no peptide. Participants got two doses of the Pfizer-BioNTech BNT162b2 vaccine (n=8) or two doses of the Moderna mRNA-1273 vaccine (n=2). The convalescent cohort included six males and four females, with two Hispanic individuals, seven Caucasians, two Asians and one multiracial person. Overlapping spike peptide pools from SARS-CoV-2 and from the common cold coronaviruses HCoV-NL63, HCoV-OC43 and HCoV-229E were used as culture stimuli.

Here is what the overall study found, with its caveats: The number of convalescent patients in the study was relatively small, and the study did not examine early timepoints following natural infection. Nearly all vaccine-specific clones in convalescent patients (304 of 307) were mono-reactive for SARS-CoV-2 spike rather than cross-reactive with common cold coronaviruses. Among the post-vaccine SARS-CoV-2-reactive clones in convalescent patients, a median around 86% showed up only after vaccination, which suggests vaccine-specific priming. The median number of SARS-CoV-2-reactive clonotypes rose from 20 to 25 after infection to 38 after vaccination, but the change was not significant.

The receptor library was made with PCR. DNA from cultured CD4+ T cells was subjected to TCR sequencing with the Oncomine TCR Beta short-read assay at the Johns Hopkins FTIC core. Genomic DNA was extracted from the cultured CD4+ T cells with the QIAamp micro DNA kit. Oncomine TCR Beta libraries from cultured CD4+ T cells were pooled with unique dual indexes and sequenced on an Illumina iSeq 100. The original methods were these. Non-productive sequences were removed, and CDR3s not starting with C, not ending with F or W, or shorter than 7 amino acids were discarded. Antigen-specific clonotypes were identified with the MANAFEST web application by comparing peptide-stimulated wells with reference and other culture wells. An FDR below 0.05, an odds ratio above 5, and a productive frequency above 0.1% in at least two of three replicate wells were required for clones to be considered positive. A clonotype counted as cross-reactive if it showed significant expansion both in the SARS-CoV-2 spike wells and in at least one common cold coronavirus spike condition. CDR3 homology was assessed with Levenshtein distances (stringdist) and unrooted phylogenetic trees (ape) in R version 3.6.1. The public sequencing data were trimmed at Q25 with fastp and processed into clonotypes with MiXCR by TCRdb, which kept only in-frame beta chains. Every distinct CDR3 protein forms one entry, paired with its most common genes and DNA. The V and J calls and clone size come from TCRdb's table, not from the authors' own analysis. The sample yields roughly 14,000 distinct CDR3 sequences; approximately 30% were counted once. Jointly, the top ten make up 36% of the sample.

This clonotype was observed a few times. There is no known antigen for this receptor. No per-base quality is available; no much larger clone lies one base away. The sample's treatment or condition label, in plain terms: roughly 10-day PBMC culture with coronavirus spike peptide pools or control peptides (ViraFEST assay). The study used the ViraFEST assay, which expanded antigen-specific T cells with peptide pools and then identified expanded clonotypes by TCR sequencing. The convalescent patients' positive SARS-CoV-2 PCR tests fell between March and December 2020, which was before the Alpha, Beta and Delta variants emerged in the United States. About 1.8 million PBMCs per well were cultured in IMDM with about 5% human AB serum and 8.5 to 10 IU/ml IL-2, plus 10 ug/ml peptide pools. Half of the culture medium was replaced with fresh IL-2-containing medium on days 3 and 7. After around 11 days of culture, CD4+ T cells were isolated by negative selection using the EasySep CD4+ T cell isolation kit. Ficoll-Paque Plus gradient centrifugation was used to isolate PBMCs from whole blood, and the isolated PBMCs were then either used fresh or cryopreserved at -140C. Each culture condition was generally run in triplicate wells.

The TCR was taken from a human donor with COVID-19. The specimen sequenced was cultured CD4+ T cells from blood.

The DNA is TGTGCCAGCAGCTTAGATGCAGGTTCCTACGAGCAGTACTTC. This sequence encodes CASSLDAGSYEQYF. The rearranged segments are TRBV7-3 and TRBJ2-7, with no confidently assigned D gene. V and J lose 2 bases and 1 base, and a span of 9 bases separates them. Taken from the germline V gene, the CDR1 and CDR2 loops are SGHTA and FQGTGA. The CDR3 starts with the cysteine, ends with the phenylalanine, and has 14 residues. Just the 42-base CDR3 DNA is kept, in frame starting at base 1.